This T cell receptor (beta chain) was identified in a study of blood T cell repertoires in COVID-19. Study background: Samples of COVID-19 (acute and convalescent) were obtained from the United States, Italy and Spain.

Germline-derived CDR1 and CDR2 are SGHRS and YFSETQ. The junction had 12 bases not matched to a gene; V was cut back by 0 bases and J by 8 bases. The length of the CDR3 is 16 residues. Assay: immunoSEQ multiplex PCR; the TCRdb copy retains only in-frame clones and omits some. The table shows about 180,000 clones, with approximately 85% occurring only once. The sample was PBMCs or T cells enriched from blood (not recorded which). V usage is TRBV5-1 and J usage is TRBJ1-2; 8 bases match TRBD1. This clonotype originated in a woman younger than 30 who had recovered from COVID-19. The CDR3 loop reads CASSLGGADRAKGYTF. In DNA, the CDR3 is TGCGCCAGCAGCTTGGGGGGCGCGGACAGGGCAAAAGGCTACACCTTC.